What follows are 32 T cell receptor beta chains derived from one specimen sequenced in a study of blood T cell repertoires in COVID-19 (TCRdb year 2020). Libraries were constructed by the immunoSEQ multiplex PCR assay. TCRdb carries this immuneACCESS record with in-frame sequences only. Its versions omit some clonotypes, under half of them owing to an unresolved V gene in the studies checked, with the rest unexplained. In this sample the table shows approximately 190,000 clones, about 85% of which occur a single time. The top ten clones comprise 15% to 20% of the sample. Specimen: peripheral blood. The receptors come from a human donor in a cohort sampled during active COVID-19.

V is TRBV5-1 and J is TRBJ2-2; 12 nucleotides line up with TRBD2. Germline CDR1 reads SGHRS; CDR2 reads YFSETQ. The CDR3 length is 17 residues. With 5 bases clipped from V and 4 bases from J, the junction kept 9 bases outside the gene matches. CDR3 bases: TGCGCCAGCAGTTCCCGTTGGACTAGCGGGATCACCGGGGAGCTGTTTTTT. Translated, it gives CASSSRWTSGITGELFF. The entire variable domain, with the rest obtained from reference TRBV5-1 and TRBJ2-2, is as follows: KAGVTQTPRYLIKTRGQQVTLSCSPISGHRSVSWYQQTPGQGLQFLFEYFSETQRNKGNFPGRFSGRQFSNSRSEMNVSTLELGDSALYLCASSSRWTSGITGELFFGEGSRLTVL.

The chain is built from TRBV7-6 and TRBJ2-5; TRBD1 aligns across 7 bases. V was pared by 0 bases and J by 9 bases, with 13 bases of the junction left unmatched. The CDR3 is made up of 16 amino acids. The V gene's germline CDR1 is SGHVS and CDR2 FNYEAQ. CDR3: CASSLAPQRQGRAQYF. As DNA, the CDR3 is TGTGCCAGCAGCTTAGCGCCACAACGACAGGGTAGGGCCCAGTACTTC.

CDR3 in DNA: TGTGCCAGTAGTCGCGGTAGCGCCACAGATACGCAGTATTTT. Its protein product is CASSRGSATDTQYF. The genes are TRBV19 and TRBJ2-3; D possibly corresponds to TRBD2 (5 bases). The CDR3 length is 14 residues. CDR1 and CDR2 (germline): LNHDA, SQIVND (reference sequence). The V gene lost 5 bases and the J gene lost 2 bases, with 11 bases spanning the gap. Together with reference TRBV19 and TRBJ2-3, the CDR3 gives the full variable domain: DGGITQSPKYLFRKEGQNVTLSCEQNLNHDAMYWYRQDPGQGLRLIYYSQIVNDFQKGDIAEGYSVSREKKESFPLTVTSAQKNPTAFYLCASSRGSATDTQYFGPGTRLTVL.

V and J are TRBV30 and TRBJ1-6; D gene ambiguous. Per the germline V gene, CDR1 is GTSNPN and CDR2 is SVGIG (reference sequence). The V end was cut by 3 bases, the J end by 6 bases, with 18 bases between. CDR3 length equals 16 residues. CDR3 protein: CAWSLTTRSFNSPLHF. For the CDR3, the DNA is TGTGCCTGGAGCCTTACGACACGTTCTTTTAATTCACCCCTCCACTTT.

The genes are TRBV7-2 and TRBJ1-6; 10 nucleotides align to TRBD1. The CDR3 runs 15 residues. Germline V gene sequence: CDR1 SGHTA, CDR2 FQGNSA. The J segment lost 9 bases and the V segment lost 3 bases, leaving 5 bases of the junction unmatched. CDR3 in amino acids: CASSLGQGIGSPLHF. CDR3 nucleotides: TGTGCCAGCAGCTTGGGACAGGGGATAGGTTCACCCCTCCACTTT.

Note on this clone: Other DNA sequences within the sample encode an identical CDR3. The chain employs TRBV7-9 and TRBJ2-2; D unresolved. The germline gives CDR1 SEHNR, CDR2 FQNEAQ (reference sequence). With 2 bases removed from V and 6 bases from J, the gap between germline ends came to 7 bases. The CDR3 runs 13 residues. CDR3 bases: TGTGCCAGCAGCTTACACAGTCCCGGGGAGCTGTTTTTT. Its protein product is CASSLHSPGELFF.

The CDR3 DNA reads as TGTGCCAGCTCACCAAGGCAGGGAGGATTCACAGATACGCAGTATTTT. Its translation is CASSPRQGGFTDTQYF. V gene TRBV18 combines with J gene TRBJ2-3, with D possibly being TRBD2 (6 bases). There are 16 residues in the CDR3. The V gene's germline CDR1 is KGHSH and CDR2 LQKENI. V dropped 2 bases and J dropped 2 bases, with 14 bases sitting between them.

This clone was found once. The chain carries TRBV30 and TRBJ2-5; TRBD1 matches at 11 bases. The CDR3 is 16 residues long. The V segment lost 2 bases and the J segment 5 bases; nucleotides outside the gene matches: 10. Germline loops: CDR1 GTSNPN, CDR2 SVGIG (reference sequence). The CDR3 DNA reads as TGTGCCTGGAGTCGCGGACAGGGGGCTTGGGGGGAGACCCAGTACTTC. As protein: CAWSRGQGAWGETQYF.

The V gene is TRBV19, the J gene TRBJ2-3; 7 bases match TRBD2. The CDR3 runs 14 residues. Per germline, CDR1 LNHDA and CDR2 SQIVND (reference sequence). The V gene end was trimmed by 7 bases and the J gene end by 5 bases; junction bases not matched to a gene: 9. The CDR3 loop is CASKGSGAIDTQYF. The CDR3 nucleotides are TGTGCCAGTAAGGGGAGCGGGGCAATAGATACGCAGTATTTT.

The chain is built from TRBV7-2 and TRBJ1-6; D not certain. Per the germline V gene, CDR1 is SGHTA and CDR2 is FQGNSA. The CDR3 is 15 amino acids. V was pared by 2 bases and J by 6 bases, with 11 bases between. Here the CDR3 DNA reads TGTGCCAGCAGCTTATTTTCCCCCGTTAATTCACCCCTCCACTTT. This sequence encodes CASSLFSPVNSPLHF.

The rearrangement joins TRBV2 to TRBJ1-4; D is unresolved. V was trimmed by 3 bases and J by 10 bases, leaving 9 bases between them. This CDR3 comprises 12 residues. Germline loops: CDR1 SNHLY, CDR2 FYNNEI. As DNA, the CDR3 is TGTGCCAGCAGTGAGAGCGGGAGAAAACTGTTTTTT. Amino acid sequence: CASSESGRKLFF.

V is TRBV9 and J is TRBJ2-7; D is uncertain. With 3 bases removed from V and 2 bases from J, the gap between germline ends came to 9 bases. Germline lookup yields CDR1 SGDLS and CDR2 YYNGEE. The CDR3 runs to 13 residues. The CDR3, as DNA: TGTGCCAGCAGCGACACCGAAGCCTACGAGCAGTACGTC. This codes for CASSDTEAYEQYV.

The chain links TRBV7-3 to TRBJ1-4; 7 nucleotides agree with TRBD1. CDR1 and CDR2 from the germline V gene are SGHTA and FQGTGA. This CDR3 contains 19 residues. With V trimmed by 6 bases and J by 0 bases, 16 bases remained unmatched. The CDR3 DNA reads as TGTGCCAGCAGACCGGGACAGATTTTGAGTAACGCAACTAATGAAAAACTGTTTTTT. Its translation: CASRPGQILSNATNEKLFF.

The genes are TRBV25-1 and TRBJ2-2; TRBD1 agrees at 8 bases. The CDR3 length is 16 residues. Germline values: CDR1 MGHDK, CDR2 SYGVNS. With 0 bases clipped from V and 6 bases from J, the junction kept 6 bases outside the gene matches. CDR3 protein: CASSEYADRGAGELFF. The CDR3, as DNA: TGTGCCAGCAGTGAATATGCAGACAGGGGAGCCGGGGAGCTGTTTTTT.

V gene TRBV6-5 combines with J gene TRBJ2-1; 8 positions match TRBD2. This CDR3 comprises 15 residues. The junction had 8 bases not matched to a gene; V was cut back by 2 bases and J by 8 bases. Germline V gene data show CDR1 as MNHEY and CDR2 as SVGAGI. CDR3 DNA sequence: TGTGCCAGCAGTTACGCTGGGACTAGGAGCTATGAGCAGTTCTTC. It translates to CASSYAGTRSYEQFF.

The V call is TRBV28, the J call TRBJ2-7, with D possibly being TRBD1 (6 bases). V gave up 5 bases and J gave up 3 bases, with 17 bases separating them. CDR1 is MDHEN and CDR2 is SYDVKM in the germline V gene. This CDR3 contains 15 residues. The chain's CDR3 is CASSPITDRFYEQYF. The CDR3 DNA reads TGTGCCAGCAGTCCTATAACAGACAGGTTCTACGAGCAGTACTTC.

The chain joins TRBV19 to TRBJ1-2, with D possibly matching TRBD1 (5 bases). The CDR3 is 15 residues long. CDR1 is LNHDA and CDR2 is SQIVND in the germline V gene (reference sequence). Trimming pared 5 bases from V and 1 base from J, leaving 14 bases between. CDR3 bases: TGTGCCAGTAGTCCGCAAACCGGGGGTAACTATGGCTACACCTTC. It is translated as CASSPQTGGNYGYTF.

This chain links TRBV2 with TRBJ1-1, with TRBD1 matching 8 bases. From germline, CDR1 is SNHLY and CDR2 FYNNEI. Trimming removed 7 bases from V and 5 bases from J; junction bases left unmatched: 6. The CDR3 has 13 residues. The CDR3 spells CASIRQGRTEAFF. Written as DNA, the CDR3 is TGTGCCAGCATTAGACAGGGGAGGACTGAAGCTTTCTTT.

The J gene is TRBJ2-1, the V gene TRBV2; 7 positions match TRBD1. This CDR3 has 15 amino acids. The J segment lost 0 bases and the V segment lost 6 bases, leaving 5 bases of the junction unmatched. Germline V gene sequence: CDR1 SNHLY, CDR2 FYNNEI. CDR3 in DNA: TGTGCCAGCAGGCGGGCAGGGGGCTCCTACAATGAGCAGTTCTTC. It encodes CASRRAGGSYNEQFF.

The CDR3: CASRPSGLSGANVLTF. CDR3 bases: TGTGCCAGCAGGCCGTCAGGCCTCTCTGGGGCCAACGTCCTGACTTTC. The chain is built from TRBV6-6 and TRBJ2-6, with D hard to call. The CDR3 runs 16 residues. Germline V CDR1 and CDR2: MNHNY, SVGAGI (reference sequence). V lost 6 bases, J lost 0 bases, and 12 bases lay in between.

The J gene is TRBJ1-1, the V gene TRBV14; 8 nucleotides agree with TRBD1. V gave up 5 bases and J gave up 0 bases; unmatched junction bases: 11. From germline, CDR1 is SGHDN and CDR2 FVKESK. This CDR3 spans 17 amino acids. The CDR3 region is CASSSQGADNMNTEAFF. The CDR3 coding sequence is TGTGCCAGCAGCTCCCAGGGGGCAGATAACATGAACACTGAAGCTTTCTTT.

The chain is built from TRBV3-1 (or the pseudogene TRBV3-2) and TRBJ2-2; weak D call: TRBD2 (5 bases). CDR1 and CDR2 (germline): LGHDT, YNNKEL (reference sequence). V lost 4 bases to trimming and J lost 1 base, with 16 bases between them. The CDR3 is 17 amino acids. CDR3 protein: CASSPDWNEGNTGELFF. The CDR3 nucleotides are TGTGCCAGCAGCCCGGACTGGAACGAAGGGAACACCGGGGAGCTGTTTTTT.

This chain connects TRBV12-3 or TRBV12-4 to TRBJ2-5, with D perhaps TRBD1 (5 bases). The CDR3 is 13 amino acids. Trimming left V 3 bases short and J 3 bases short, with 8 bases between. CDR3 loop: CASSFTGEETQYF. CDR3 in DNA: TGTGCCAGCAGTTTTACAGGCGAAGAGACCCAGTACTTC.

The V call is TRBV18, the J call TRBJ2-2, with 8 bases aligning to TRBD1. CDR3 length equals 15 residues. Germline CDR1 reads KGHSH; CDR2 reads LQKENI. The V segment lost 2 bases and the J segment 5 bases; nucleotides outside the gene matches: 4. CDR3 protein: CASSPGTGVTGELFF. The CDR3 DNA reads as TGTGCCAGCTCACCAGGGACAGGTGTTACCGGGGAGCTGTTTTTT.

The rearrangement joins TRBV5-8 to TRBJ2-1; 9 positions match TRBD2. This CDR3 contains 17 residues. Germline loops: CDR1 SGHTS, CDR2 YDEGEE. V was pared by 1 base and J by 1 base, with 6 bases of the junction left unmatched. The CDR3 sequence is CASSLRTTSGSYNEQFF. Here the CDR3 DNA reads TGTGCCAGCAGCTTGCGGACTACTAGCGGGTCCTACAATGAGCAGTTCTTC.

V and J are TRBV15 and TRBJ1-4; TRBD1 matches at 7 bases. Germline values: CDR1 LNHNV, CDR2 YYDKDF (reference sequence). This CDR3 is built from 13 residues. V gave up 10 bases and J gave up 10 bases; unmatched junction bases: 12. The CDR3 sequence: CASNLDRDGKLFF. In DNA form, the CDR3 reads TGTGCCAGCAACCTAGACAGGGACGGAAAACTGTTTTTT.

The chain combines TRBV19 with TRBJ2-7, with 8 bases identical to TRBD1. CDR3 length: 13 amino acids. The ends lost 6 bases at V and 5 bases at J; junction bases unmatched: 6. CDR1 is LNHDA and CDR2 is SQIVND in the germline V gene (reference sequence). CDR3 in amino acids: CASSSGQGDEQYF. DNA of the CDR3: TGTGCCAGTAGCTCCGGACAGGGCGACGAGCAGTACTTC.

This chain uses TRBV11-3 with TRBJ2-7; D is unclear. Trimming cost V 0 bases and J 0 bases, with 12 bases left between them. This CDR3 comprises 16 residues. The germline V gene encodes CDR1 SGHNT and CDR2 YENEEA. The CDR3 loop is CASSLEAAWSSYEQYF. Written as DNA, the CDR3 is TGTGCCAGCAGCTTAGAGGCAGCCTGGAGCTCCTACGAGCAGTACTTC.

This clone occurred once. The J gene is TRBJ2-1, the V gene TRBV19; 9 nucleotides align to TRBD1. CDR1 and CDR2 (germline): LNHDA, SQIVND (reference sequence). This CDR3 comprises 15 residues. J gave up 9 bases and V 4 bases, and 10 bases lay outside the gene matches. The CDR3 is CASSTLQGAYGEQFF. DNA for the CDR3: TGTGCCAGTAGTACCCTACAGGGGGCTTACGGTGAGCAGTTCTTC.

This clone was recorded once. The chain's CDR3 is CASSQAVAGGPLAKNIQYF. CDR3 DNA sequence: TGTGCCAGCAGCCAAGCGGTAGCGGGGGGCCCCCTAGCCAAAAACATTCAGTACTTC. The J gene is TRBJ2-4, the V gene TRBV4-2; 10 bases match TRBD2. The CDR3 has 19 amino acids. V was clipped by 1 base and J by 0 bases; unmatched bases: 9. Germline V CDR1 and CDR2: LGHNA, YNFKEQ.

The chain employs TRBV13 and TRBJ1-5, with D unresolved. CDR3 length: 13 amino acids. CDR1 and CDR2 (germline): PRHDT, FYEKMQ (reference sequence). The ends were cut back, 0 bases at V and 5 bases at J, with 5 bases in the middle. The CDR3, as DNA: TGTGCCAGCAGCTTAGGCCGAGATCAGCCCCAGCATTTT. This translates into CASSLGRDQPQHF.

The chain joins TRBV4-1 to TRBJ1-4; the D is unclear. There are 13 residues in the CDR3. V was cut by 1 base and J by 10 bases, with 10 bases left in between. Germline CDR1 is MGHRA and CDR2 is YSYEKL. The CDR3 is CASSQGVISKLFF. CDR3 DNA sequence: TGCGCCAGCAGCCAAGGTGTCATTTCAAAACTGTTTTTT.